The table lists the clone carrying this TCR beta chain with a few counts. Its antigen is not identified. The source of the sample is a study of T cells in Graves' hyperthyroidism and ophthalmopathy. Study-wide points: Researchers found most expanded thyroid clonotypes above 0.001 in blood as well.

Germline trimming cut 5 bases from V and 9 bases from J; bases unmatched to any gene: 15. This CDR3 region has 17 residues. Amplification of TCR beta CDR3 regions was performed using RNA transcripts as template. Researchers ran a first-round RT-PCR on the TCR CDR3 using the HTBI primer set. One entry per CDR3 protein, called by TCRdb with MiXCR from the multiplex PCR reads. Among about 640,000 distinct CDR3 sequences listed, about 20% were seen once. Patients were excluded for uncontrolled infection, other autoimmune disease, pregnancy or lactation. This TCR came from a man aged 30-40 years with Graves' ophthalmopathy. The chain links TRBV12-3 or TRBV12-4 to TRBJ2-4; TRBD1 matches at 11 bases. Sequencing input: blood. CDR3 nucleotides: TGTGCCAGCAGTCGGGACAGGGGGACCCAAAGAAAACGCATTCAGTACTTC. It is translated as CASSRDRGTQRKRIQYF.